Below are 26 T cell receptor beta chains sequenced from a single sample in a study of T cell responses to AZD1222 COVID-19 vaccine. Assay used: immunoSEQ multiplex PCR; TCRdb lists only in-frame clones, some missing. There are 75,000 to 85,000 clones in the sample; 75% to 90% occur only once, and roughly a quarter lies in the top ten. The starting material was peripheral blood, obtained on day 0 of AZD1222 vaccination. Every receptor here comes from an adult in good health.

The gene calls are TRBV12-3 or TRBV12-4 and TRBJ2-3, with D perhaps matching TRBD2 (5 bases). The CDR3 extends over 13 amino acids. V lost 4 bases and J lost 3, with 8 bases in between. The CDR3 region is CASSSGSTDTQYF. CDR3 coding DNA: TGTGCCAGCAGTTCTGGGAGTACAGATACGCAGTATTTT.

This clone showed up just a few times. The V gene is TRBV30, the J gene TRBJ1-1; 9 bases agree with TRBD1. Per germline, CDR1 GTSNPN and CDR2 SVGIG (reference sequence). With 4 bases clipped from V and 10 bases from J, the junction kept 4 bases outside the gene matches. There are 11 residues in the CDR3. CDR3 bases: TGTGCCTGGACCCAGGGACAGGGAGCTTTCTTT. It translates to CAWTQGQGAFF.

The chain uses TRBV3-1 (or the pseudogene TRBV3-2) and TRBJ2-1; D unclear. Looked up from germline, CDR1 is LGHDT and CDR2 is YNNKEL (reference sequence). Trimming removed 1 base at V and 10 bases at J, with 14 bases between. The length of the CDR3 is 14 residues. CDR3 amino acids: CASSQAESSSEQFF. The DNA of the CDR3 is TGTGCCAGCAGCCAAGCCGAATCCTCTTCCGAGCAGTTCTTC.

The V gene is TRBV7-3, the J gene TRBJ1-3, with D hard to call. V lost 6 bases and J lost 0, with 15 bases in between. Germline CDR1 is SGHTA and CDR2 is FQGTGA. This CDR3 is built from 16 residues. CDR3 DNA: TGTGCCAGCAGTTATAACAGACGGGTCTCTGGAAACACCATATATTTT. It codes for CASSYNRRVSGNTIYF.

This sequence joins TRBV21-1 and TRBJ2-3; the table's TRBD2 call for D was not verified on the DNA. TRBV21-1 is labeled a pseudogene. The CDR3 is made up of 17 amino acids. The CDR3 loop reads CASRSGGLAGHVNTQYF. In nucleotides, the CDR3 is TGTGCCAGCAGGAGCGGGGGACTAGCGGGGCACGTGAATACGCAGTATTTT.

On this clone itself: The same CDR3 also results from other DNA sequences found in this sample. The J gene is TRBJ2-5, the V gene TRBV11-2; TRBD2 is a possible D gene (6 bases). Trimming left V 3 bases short and J 5 bases short, with 10 bases between. In germline, CDR1 is SGHAT, CDR2 FQNNGV. This CDR3 contains 13 residues. For the CDR3, the DNA is TGTGCCAGCAGCTTTGGAGGGGATGAGACCCAGTACTTC. Translating gives CASSFGGDETQYF.

The rearrangement joins TRBV24-1 to TRBJ2-1, with D perhaps being TRBD1 or TRBD2 (5 bases each). Germline CDR1 is KGHDR and CDR2 is SFDVKD. The CDR3 length is 16 residues. Trimming stripped 4 bases from V and 6 bases from J, with 18 bases between. The DNA of the CDR3 is TGTGCCACCAGTGACTCCGGGACGGTAAAATCCAATGAGCAGTTCTTC. Its translation: CATSDSGTVKSNEQFF.

This clone was counted only a few times. The chain uses TRBV20-1 and TRBJ2-6; 8 nucleotides align to TRBD2. V was pared by 6 bases and J by 4 bases, with 8 bases of the junction left unmatched. The length of the CDR3 is 15 residues. CDR1 and CDR2 from the germline V gene are DFQATT and SNEGSKA (reference sequence). The CDR3 DNA reads TGCAGTGCCAGTAGCGGGGTGTTGGGGGCCAACGTCCTGACTTTC. Residues: CSASSGVLGANVLTF.

The J gene is TRBJ1-1, the V gene TRBV18; D is unclear. This CDR3 contains 15 residues. V lost 5 bases and J 1 base, leaving 14 bases between the germline ends. The germline V gene has CDR1 KGHSH and CDR2 LQKENI. DNA for the CDR3: TGTGCCAGCTCAAGGGCCGGGAGGGAGAACACTGAAGCTTTCTTT. Amino acids: CASSRAGRENTEAFF. The full variable domain, rest sourced from reference TRBV18 and TRBJ1-1, is NAGVMQNPRHLVRRRGQEARLRCSPMKGHSHVYWYRQLPEEGLKFMVYLQKENIIDESGMPKERFSAEFPKEGPSILRIQQVVRGDSAAYFCASSRAGRENTEAFFGQGTRLTVV.

The V gene is TRBV28, the J gene TRBJ1-1; D gene uncertain. The V and J ends lost 5 bases and 4 bases respectively, with 14 bases between them. The germline gives CDR1 MDHEN, CDR2 SYDVKM. The CDR3 totals 14 residues. DNA of the CDR3: TGTGCCAGCAGTCCCCGACGGCTGAGCACTGAAGCTTTCTTT. It encodes CASSPRRLSTEAFF.

The chain is built from TRBV4-3 and TRBJ1-2; D is uncertain. V was pared by 0 bases and J by 8 bases, with 10 bases between. Germline CDR1 and CDR2: LGHNA and YSLEER. There are 13 residues in the CDR3. The CDR3 nucleotides read TGCGCCAGCAGCCAAGATCTGTATTCCGGCTACACCTTC. Its protein is CASSQDLYSGYTF.

V and J are TRBV2 and TRBJ1-1; TRBD1 agrees at 9 bases. The CDR3 extends over 13 amino acids. Unmatched junction bases numbered 6, after V lost 6 bases and J lost 7 bases. Per the germline V gene, CDR1 is SNHLY and CDR2 is FYNNEI. This CDR3 reads CASRGQGAIEAFF. The CDR3 coding sequence is TGTGCCAGCAGGGGACAGGGAGCGATTGAAGCTTTCTTT.

The chain has TRBV27 and TRBJ1-2; D may be TRBD1 (5 bases). The V end lost 5 bases, the J end lost 7 bases, and 11 bases lay between the germline ends. Per the germline V gene, CDR1 is MNHEY and CDR2 is SMNVEV (reference sequence). The CDR3 has 12 residues. CDR3 sequence: CASSQGTGGYTF. The CDR3 region has the DNA TGTGCCAGCAGTCAAGGGACGGGTGGCTACACCTTC.

This chain uses TRBV3-1 (or the pseudogene TRBV3-2) with TRBJ2-2; 14 positions agree with TRBD2. J was trimmed by 8 bases and V by 3 bases; bases with no gene match: 2. Germline V lookup: CDR1 LGHDT, CDR2 YNNKEL (reference sequence). CDR3 length equals 15 residues. In DNA form, the CDR3 reads TGTGCCAGCAGCCAGGGACTAGCGGGAGTGGGGGAGCTGTTTTTT. Protein sequence: CASSQGLAGVGELFF.

This clone was counted once. The V gene is TRBV29-1, the J gene TRBJ2-2; D not certain. This CDR3 region has 14 residues. Germline assignment: CDR1 SQVTM and CDR2 ANQGSEA. V lost 6 bases, J lost 2 bases, and 13 bases lay in between. CDR3 coding DNA: TGCAGCGTCCGGACGGAACTAAACACCGGGGAGCTGTTTTTT. Protein product: CSVRTELNTGELFF.

CDR3 nucleotides: TGCGCCAGCAGCCAAGATTGGCTAGCGGGAGTGATCACAGATACGCAGTATTTT. Its protein is CASSQDWLAGVITDTQYF. The chain couples TRBV4-1 to TRBJ2-3, with TRBD2 matching over 10 bases. With V trimmed by 0 bases and J by 2 bases, 8 bases remained unmatched. This CDR3 is built from 18 residues. Germline CDR1 reads MGHRA; CDR2 reads YSYEKL.

The J gene is TRBJ2-5, the V gene TRBV5-3; either TRBD1 or TRBD2 may supply D (5 bases each). TRBV5-3 has ORF status, its function being uncertain. CDR3 length equals 11 residues. V was trimmed by 7 bases and J by 4 bases, leaving 8 bases between them. CDR3 sequence (DNA): TGTGCCAGACAGGGACGAGAGACCCAGTACTTC. Translated: CARQGRETQYF.

The genes are TRBV10-3 and TRBJ1-1; a weak D match, TRBD1 (5 bases). The CDR3 is 14 amino acids. The germline CDR1 and CDR2 sequences are ENHRY and SYGVKD. V was clipped by 7 bases and J by 2 bases, with 14 bases between them. CDR3 region: CAIKTGTGNTEAFF. CDR3 coding DNA: TGTGCCATCAAAACCGGGACGGGAAACACTGAAGCTTTCTTT.

V gene TRBV25-1 combines with J gene TRBJ2-7; D gene uncertain. The germline CDR1 and CDR2 sequences are MGHDK and SYGVNS. This CDR3 has 12 residues. Deletions cut 8 bases from V and 0 bases from J, with 8 bases between. The CDR3: CASEGPSYEQYF. CDR3 nucleotides: TGTGCCAGCGAAGGACCCTCCTACGAGCAGTACTTC.

The sample holds one count of this clone. The V call is TRBV2, the J call TRBJ2-2; no definite D call. The CDR3 contains 14 residues. Germline V gene sequence: CDR1 SNHLY, CDR2 FYNNEI. V shed 8 bases and J shed 1 base, with 11 bases lying between them. The CDR3 reads CASRWRQNTGELFF. DNA for the CDR3: TGTGCCAGCCGCTGGCGGCAGAACACCGGGGAGCTGTTTTTT.

This sequence joins TRBV4-1 and TRBJ2-5; D not resolved. The CDR3 is 15 amino acids. V dropped 3 bases and J dropped 5 bases, with 16 bases sitting between them. Germline CDR1 and CDR2: MGHRA and YSYEKL. The CDR3 DNA reads as TGCGCCAGCAGCCAGGTTCACCTACAAGGGGAGACCCAGTACTTC. It specifies CASSQVHLQGETQYF.

In this sample, this clone turned up a few times. The CDR3 loop is CASSLVAGKNNEQFF. CDR3 DNA: TGTGCCAGCAGCTTGGTGGCGGGAAAGAATAATGAGCAGTTCTTC. The chain carries TRBV5-4 and TRBJ2-1; weak D call: TRBD2 (6 bases). V was cut by 0 bases and J by 7 bases, with 14 bases left in between. CDR1 SGHNT and CDR2 YYREEE come from the germline V gene (reference sequence). This CDR3 spans 15 amino acids.

The V call is TRBV20-1, the J call TRBJ1-2, with D tentatively TRBD1 (5 bases). Trimming removed 3 bases from V and 8 bases from J, with 16 bases in between. Germline values: CDR1 DFQATT, CDR2 SNEGSKA (reference sequence). The CDR3 contains 13 residues. The CDR3 sequence: CSASSGDSWGYTF. The CDR3 nucleotides are TGCAGTGCTAGTTCCGGCGACAGTTGGGGCTACACCTTC.

V and J are TRBV6-5 and TRBJ1-5; D call uncertain. CDR1 MNHEY and CDR2 SVGAGI come from the germline V gene. Trimming stripped 5 bases from V and 4 bases from J, with 12 bases between. The length of the CDR3 is 14 residues. This CDR3 is CASSPPGGNQPQHF. The CDR3 nucleotides read TGTGCCAGCAGTCCACCTGGAGGGAATCAGCCCCAGCATTTT.

The chain joins TRBV7-6 to TRBJ2-1, with D perhaps TRBD2 (6 bases). The CDR3 runs to 15 residues. Looked up from germline, CDR1 is SGHVS and CDR2 is FNYEAQ. Trimming pared 1 base from V and 10 bases from J, leaving 17 bases between. As DNA, the CDR3 is TGTGCCAGCAGCTTAGGCGGGGCGGGATCGGGAGAGCAGTTCTTC. Amino acids: CASSLGGAGSGEQFF.

This chain connects TRBV12-3 or TRBV12-4 to TRBJ2-5; 7 bases agree with TRBD1. Trimming cost V 4 bases and J 7 bases; bases outside gene matches: 3. This CDR3 contains 12 residues. The CDR3: CASSSTGLTQYF. The CDR3 DNA reads as TGTGCCAGCAGTTCGACAGGGCTGACCCAGTACTTC.